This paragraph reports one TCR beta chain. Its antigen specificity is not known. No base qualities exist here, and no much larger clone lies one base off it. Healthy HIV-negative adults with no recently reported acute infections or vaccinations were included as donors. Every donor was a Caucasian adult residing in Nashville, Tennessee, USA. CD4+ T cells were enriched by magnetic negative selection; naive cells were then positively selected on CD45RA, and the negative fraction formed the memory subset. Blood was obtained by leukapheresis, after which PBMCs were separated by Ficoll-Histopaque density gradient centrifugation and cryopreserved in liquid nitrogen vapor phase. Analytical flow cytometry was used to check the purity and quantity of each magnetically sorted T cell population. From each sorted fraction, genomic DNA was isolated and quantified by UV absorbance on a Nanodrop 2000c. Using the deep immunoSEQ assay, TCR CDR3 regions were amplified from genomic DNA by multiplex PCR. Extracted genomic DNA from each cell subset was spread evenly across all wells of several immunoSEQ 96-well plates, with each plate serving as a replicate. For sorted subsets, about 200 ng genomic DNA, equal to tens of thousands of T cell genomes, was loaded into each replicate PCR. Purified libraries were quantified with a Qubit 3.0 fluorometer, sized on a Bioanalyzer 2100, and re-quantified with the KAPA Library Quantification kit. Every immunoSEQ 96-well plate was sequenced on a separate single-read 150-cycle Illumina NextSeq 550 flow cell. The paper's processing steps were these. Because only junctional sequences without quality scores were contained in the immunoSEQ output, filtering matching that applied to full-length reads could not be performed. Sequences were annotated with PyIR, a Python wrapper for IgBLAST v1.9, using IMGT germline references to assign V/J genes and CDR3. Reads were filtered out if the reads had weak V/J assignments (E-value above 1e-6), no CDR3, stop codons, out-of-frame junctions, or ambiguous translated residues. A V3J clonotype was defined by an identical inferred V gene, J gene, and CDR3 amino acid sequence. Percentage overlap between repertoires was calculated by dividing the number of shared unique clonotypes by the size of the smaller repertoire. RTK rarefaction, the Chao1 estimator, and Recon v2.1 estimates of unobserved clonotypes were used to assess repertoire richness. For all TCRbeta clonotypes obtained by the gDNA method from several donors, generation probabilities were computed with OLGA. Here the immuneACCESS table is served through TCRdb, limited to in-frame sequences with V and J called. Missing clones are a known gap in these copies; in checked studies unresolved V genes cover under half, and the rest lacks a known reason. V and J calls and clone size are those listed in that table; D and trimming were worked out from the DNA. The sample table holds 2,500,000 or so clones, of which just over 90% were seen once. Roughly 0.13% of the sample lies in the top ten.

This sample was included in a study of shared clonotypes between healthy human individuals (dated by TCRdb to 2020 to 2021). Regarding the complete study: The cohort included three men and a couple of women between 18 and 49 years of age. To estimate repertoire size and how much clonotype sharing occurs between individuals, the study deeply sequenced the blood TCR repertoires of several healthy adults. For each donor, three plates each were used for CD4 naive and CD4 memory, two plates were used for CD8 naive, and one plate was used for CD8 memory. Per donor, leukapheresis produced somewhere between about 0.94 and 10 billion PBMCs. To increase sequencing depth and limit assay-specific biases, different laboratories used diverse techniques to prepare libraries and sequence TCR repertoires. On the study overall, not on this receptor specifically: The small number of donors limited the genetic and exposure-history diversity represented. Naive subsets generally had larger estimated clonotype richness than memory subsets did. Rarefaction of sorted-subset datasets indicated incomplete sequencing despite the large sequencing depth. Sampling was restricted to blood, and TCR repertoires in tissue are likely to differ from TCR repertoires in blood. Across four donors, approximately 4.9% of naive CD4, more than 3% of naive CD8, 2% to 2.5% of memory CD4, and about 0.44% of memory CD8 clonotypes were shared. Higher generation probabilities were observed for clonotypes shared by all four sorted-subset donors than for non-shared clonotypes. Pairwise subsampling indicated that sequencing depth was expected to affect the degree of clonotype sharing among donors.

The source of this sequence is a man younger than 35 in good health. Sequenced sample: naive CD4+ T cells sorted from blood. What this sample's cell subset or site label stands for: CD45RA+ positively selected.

The DNA reads TGTGCCAGCAGTCCCCCGGGACAGGGACAGGATGAGCAGTTCTTC. Its coded protein is CASSPPGQGQDEQFF. The chain is encoded by TRBV2 joined to TRBJ2-1, and TRBD1 aligns with 9 junction nucleotides. The germline V gene yields SNHLY for CDR1 and FYNNEI for CDR2. Ends trimmed: V by 5 bases, J by 8 bases; bases unmatched to a gene: 10. The CDR3 contains 15 residues, cysteine and phenylalanine counted. Left in the record is the CDR3 DNA by itself, 45 bases read in frame from the first base.